This record looks at one T cell receptor (beta chain) sequence and its context. A junction end diverges from the germline sequence, so it may reflect a read error. The sample comes from a study of blood T cell repertoires in COVID-19. Study summary: Material from acute and convalescent COVID-19 was sourced from the United States, Italy and Spain. PBMCs, B-cell-depleted T cells, or T cells were the source of the cDNA or gDNA that made up the material.

The method was immunoSEQ multiplex PCR; TCRdb's version includes in-frame clones alone and lacks a portion of them. The table records 350,000 or so clones, around 88% of them present only once. This CDR3 region has 15 residues. The V gene's germline CDR1 is WNHNN and CDR2 SYGVQD (reference sequence). Input material: peripheral blood. The clonotype originates from a man aged 25-40 years with active or convalescent COVID-19. This chain uses TRBV10-1 with TRBJ2-1; a possible D gene is TRBD2 (5 bases). The CDR3 region is CAGSDGGSSYNEQFF. In DNA, the CDR3 is TGCGCCGGCAGTGACGGAGGAAGCTCCTACAATGAGCAGTTCTTC.